This T cell receptor (beta chain) comes out of a study of T cell repertoires in cytomegalovirus infection. Study as a whole: Public TCR beta signatures indicated both CMV infection and matching HLA type. Study results and caveats: The study identified carriers of CMV plus the relevant HLA from cumulative public TCR beta family frequency. HLA-C-restricted CMV clonotypes gave the most frequent clonotype in two of eight donors.

The sample holds a few counts of this clonotype. Its antigen remains unidentified. With 3 bases removed from V and 5 bases from J, the gap between germline ends came to 12 bases. This CDR3 is 14 amino acids long. Germline V CDR1 and CDR2: LNHDA, SQIVND (reference sequence). TCRdb reprocessed the reads with MiXCR, giving one entry per CDR3 protein. The sample lists roughly 500,000 distinct CDR3 sequences, 15% to 20% occurring once. The chain uses TRBV19 and TRBJ2-3; D uncertain. The material sequenced was CD8+ T cells from PBMCs. This clonotype was sampled from a human donor in good health (CMV status not recorded). Some clones in this sample may be carry-over from other donors' samples. CDR3 coding DNA: TGTGCCAGTAGTATCGTCCAGGAAAAAGATACGCAGTATTTT. This gives the protein CASSIVQEKDTQYF.